This TCR beta chain was sequenced for a study of T cell responses to AZD1222 COVID-19 vaccine. The CDR3 is 16 residues long. V lost 10 bases and J lost 3, with 21 bases in between. CDR1 and CDR2 from the germline V gene are SEHNR and FQNEAQ (reference sequence). Libraries were prepared by immunoSEQ multiplex PCR; TCRdb keeps only in-frame clonotypes and omits some of them. Of 150,000 to 160,000 clones listed, approximately 87% are singletons. General study findings and limits: Two doses of AZD1222 preceded a rise in Spike-specific TCR breadth and depth. Within unmutated variant regions lay the reported targets of nearly half of spike-specific TCRs. Females outnumbered males among donors, who were mostly white British; clonal diversity was possibly underestimated.

Remarks on this clone: Its target is not known.

Sequenced material: peripheral blood, taken on day 0 of MenACWY control vaccination. The TCR sequence derives from an adult in good health. The chain carries TRBV7-9 and TRBJ2-2; a possible D gene is TRBD2 (7 bases). For the CDR3, the DNA is TGTGCCATGACCGGGGGGCCGGGGGCGGACACCGGGGAGCTGTTTTTT. It encodes CAMTGGPGADTGELFF.